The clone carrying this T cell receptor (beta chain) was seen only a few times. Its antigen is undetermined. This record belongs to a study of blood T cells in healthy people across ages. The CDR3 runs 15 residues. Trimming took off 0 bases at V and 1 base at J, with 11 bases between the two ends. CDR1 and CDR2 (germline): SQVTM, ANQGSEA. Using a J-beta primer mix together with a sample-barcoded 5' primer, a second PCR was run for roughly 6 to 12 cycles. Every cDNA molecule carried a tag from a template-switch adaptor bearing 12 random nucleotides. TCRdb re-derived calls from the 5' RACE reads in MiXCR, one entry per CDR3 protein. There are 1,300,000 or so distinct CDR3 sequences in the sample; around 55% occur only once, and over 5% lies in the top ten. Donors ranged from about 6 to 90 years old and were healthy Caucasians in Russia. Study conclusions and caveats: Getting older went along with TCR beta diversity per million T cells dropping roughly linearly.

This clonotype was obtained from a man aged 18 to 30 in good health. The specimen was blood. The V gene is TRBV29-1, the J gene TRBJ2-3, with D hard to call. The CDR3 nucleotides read TGCAGCGTTGAAGATCCCGGGCCGGGCACAGATACGCAGTATTTT. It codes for CSVEDPGPGTDTQYF.